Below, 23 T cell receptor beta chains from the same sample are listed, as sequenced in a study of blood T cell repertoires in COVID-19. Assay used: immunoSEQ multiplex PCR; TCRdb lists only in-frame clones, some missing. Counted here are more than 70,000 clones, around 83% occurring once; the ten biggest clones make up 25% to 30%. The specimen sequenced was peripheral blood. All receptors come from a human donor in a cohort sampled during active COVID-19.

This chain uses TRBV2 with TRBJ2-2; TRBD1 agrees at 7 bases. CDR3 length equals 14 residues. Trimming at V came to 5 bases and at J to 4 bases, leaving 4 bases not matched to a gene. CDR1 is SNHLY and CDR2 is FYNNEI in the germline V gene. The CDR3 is CASSQTGFTGELFF. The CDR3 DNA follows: TGTGCCAGCAGTCAGACAGGGTTCACCGGGGAGCTGTTTTTT.

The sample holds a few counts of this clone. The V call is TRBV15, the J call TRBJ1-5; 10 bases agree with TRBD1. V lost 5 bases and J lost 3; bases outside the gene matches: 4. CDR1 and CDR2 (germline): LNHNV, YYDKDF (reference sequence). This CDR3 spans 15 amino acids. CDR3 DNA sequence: TGTGCCACCAGCTCAGACAGGGGGCTCAATCAGCCCCAGCATTTT. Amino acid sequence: CATSSDRGLNQPQHF.

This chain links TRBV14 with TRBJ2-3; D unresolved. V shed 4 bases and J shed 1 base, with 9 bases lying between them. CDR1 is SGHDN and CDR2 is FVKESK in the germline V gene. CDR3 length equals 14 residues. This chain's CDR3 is CASSPGMGTDTQYF. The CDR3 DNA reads TGTGCCAGCAGCCCTGGCATGGGCACAGATACGCAGTATTTT.

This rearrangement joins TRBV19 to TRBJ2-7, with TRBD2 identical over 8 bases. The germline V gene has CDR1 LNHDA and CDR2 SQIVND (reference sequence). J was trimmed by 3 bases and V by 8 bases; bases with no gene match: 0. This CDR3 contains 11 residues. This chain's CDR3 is CASAGGYEQYF. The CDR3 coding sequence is TGTGCCAGTGCGGGGGGCTACGAGCAGTACTTC.

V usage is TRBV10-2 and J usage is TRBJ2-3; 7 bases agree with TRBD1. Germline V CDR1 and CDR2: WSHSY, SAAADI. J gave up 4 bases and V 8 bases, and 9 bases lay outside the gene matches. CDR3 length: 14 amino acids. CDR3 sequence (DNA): TGCGCCAGCCGGGACAGCCAAAGACCAGATACGCAGTATTTT. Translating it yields CASRDSQRPDTQYF.

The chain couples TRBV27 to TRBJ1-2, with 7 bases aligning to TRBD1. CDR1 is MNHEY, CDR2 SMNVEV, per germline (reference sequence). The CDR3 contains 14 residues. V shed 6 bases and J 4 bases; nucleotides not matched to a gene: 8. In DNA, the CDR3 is TGTGCCAGCAGCTCTGGGACAGACGGCTATGGCTACACCTTC. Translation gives CASSSGTDGYGYTF.

The CDR3: CASSPSLAGGSYEQYF. CDR3 in DNA: TGTGCCAGTAGTCCCTCCTTAGCGGGGGGCTCCTACGAGCAGTACTTC. The chain has TRBV19 and TRBJ2-7, with 10 bases identical to TRBD2. CDR3 length equals 16 residues. CDR1 is LNHDA, CDR2 SQIVND, per germline (reference sequence). V was pared by 5 bases and J by 0 bases, with 7 bases of the junction left unmatched.

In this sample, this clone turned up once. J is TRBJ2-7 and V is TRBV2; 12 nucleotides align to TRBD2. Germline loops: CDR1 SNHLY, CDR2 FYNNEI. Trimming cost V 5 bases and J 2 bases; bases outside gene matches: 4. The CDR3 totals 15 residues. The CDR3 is CASSPTSGGPYEQYF. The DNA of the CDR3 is TGTGCCAGCAGTCCGACTAGCGGGGGACCCTACGAGCAGTACTTC.

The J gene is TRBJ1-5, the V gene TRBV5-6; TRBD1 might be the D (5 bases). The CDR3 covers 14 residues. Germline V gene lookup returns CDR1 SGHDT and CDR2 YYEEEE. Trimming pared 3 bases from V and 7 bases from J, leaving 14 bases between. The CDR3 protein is CASSWSGTGQPQHF. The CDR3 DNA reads TGTGCCAGCAGCTGGAGCGGGACGGGGCAGCCCCAGCATTTT.

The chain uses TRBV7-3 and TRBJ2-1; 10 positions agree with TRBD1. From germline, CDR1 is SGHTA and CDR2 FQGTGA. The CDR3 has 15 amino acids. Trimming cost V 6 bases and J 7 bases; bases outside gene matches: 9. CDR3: CASSLPGQGRNEQFF. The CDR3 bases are TGTGCCAGCAGTCTACCGGGACAGGGGCGGAATGAGCAGTTCTTC.

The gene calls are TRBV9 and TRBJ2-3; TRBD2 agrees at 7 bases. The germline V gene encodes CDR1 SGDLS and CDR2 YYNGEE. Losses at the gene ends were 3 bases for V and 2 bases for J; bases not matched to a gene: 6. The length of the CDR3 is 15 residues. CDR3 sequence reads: CASSATSVPTDTQYF. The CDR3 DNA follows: TGTGCCAGCAGCGCTACTAGCGTCCCCACAGATACGCAGTATTTT.

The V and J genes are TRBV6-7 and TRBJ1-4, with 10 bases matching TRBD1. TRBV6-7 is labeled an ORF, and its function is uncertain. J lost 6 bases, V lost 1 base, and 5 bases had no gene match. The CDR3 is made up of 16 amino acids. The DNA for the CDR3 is TGTGCCAGCAGTTACTTGACAGGGGGCACGGATGAAAAACTGTTTTTT. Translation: CASSYLTGGTDEKLFF.

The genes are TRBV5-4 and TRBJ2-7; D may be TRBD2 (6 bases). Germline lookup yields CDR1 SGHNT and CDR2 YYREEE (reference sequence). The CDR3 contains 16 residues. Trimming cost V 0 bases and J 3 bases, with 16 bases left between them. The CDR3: CASSLVGRGTHYEQYF. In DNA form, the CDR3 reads TGTGCCAGCAGCTTGGTTGGCCGGGGGACCCACTACGAGCAGTACTTC.

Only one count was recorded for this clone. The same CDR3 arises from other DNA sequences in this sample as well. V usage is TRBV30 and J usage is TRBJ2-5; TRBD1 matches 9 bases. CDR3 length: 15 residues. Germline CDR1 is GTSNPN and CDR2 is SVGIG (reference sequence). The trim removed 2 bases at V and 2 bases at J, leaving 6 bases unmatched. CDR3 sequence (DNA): TGTGCCTGGAGTAAGGGACAGGGACCTCAAGAGACCCAGTACTTC. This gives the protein CAWSKGQGPQETQYF.

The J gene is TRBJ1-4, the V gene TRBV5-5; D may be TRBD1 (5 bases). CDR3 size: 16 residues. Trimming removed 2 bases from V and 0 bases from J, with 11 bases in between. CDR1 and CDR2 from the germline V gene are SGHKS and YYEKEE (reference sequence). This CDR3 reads CASSFLGDSTNEKLFF. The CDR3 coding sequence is TGTGCCAGCAGCTTTTTAGGGGATTCAACTAATGAAAAACTGTTTTTT.

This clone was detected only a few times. In nucleotides, the CDR3 is TGTGCCAGCATGCTGGAGGCAGGGGACGAGCAGTACTTC. Its translation: CASMLEAGDEQYF. The chain uses TRBV2 and TRBJ2-7; D possibly corresponds to TRBD1 (6 bases). The V end was cut by 7 bases, the J end by 5 bases, with 15 bases between. Germline-derived CDR1 and CDR2 are SNHLY and FYNNEI. This CDR3 has 13 amino acids.

CDR3 sequence: CASSKQGDLYEQYF. CDR3 nucleotides: TGTGCCAGCAGCAAACAGGGGGACCTCTACGAGCAGTACTTC. This rearrangement joins TRBV21-1 to TRBJ2-7; TRBD1, the D gene given by the table, was not confirmed from the DNA. TRBV21-1 is labeled a pseudogene. The CDR3 contains 14 residues.

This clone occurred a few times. The CDR3 DNA reads as TGTGCCAGCAGTGAGTGGCGGGGGAAACTCTACAATGAGCAGTTCTTC. The encoded protein is CASSEWRGKLYNEQFF. This chain joins TRBV6-1 and TRBJ2-1, with 7 bases identical to TRBD2. Unmatched junction bases numbered 8, after V lost 3 bases and J lost 3 bases. This CDR3 has 16 residues. CDR1 and CDR2 (germline): MNHNS, SASEGT.

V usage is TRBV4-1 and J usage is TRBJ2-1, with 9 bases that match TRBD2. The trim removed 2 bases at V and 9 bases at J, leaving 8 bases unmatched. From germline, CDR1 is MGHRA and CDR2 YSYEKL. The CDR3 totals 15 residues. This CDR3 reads CASSQRAGGPGEQFF. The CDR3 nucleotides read TGCGCCAGCAGCCAAAGGGCGGGGGGGCCTGGTGAGCAGTTCTTC.

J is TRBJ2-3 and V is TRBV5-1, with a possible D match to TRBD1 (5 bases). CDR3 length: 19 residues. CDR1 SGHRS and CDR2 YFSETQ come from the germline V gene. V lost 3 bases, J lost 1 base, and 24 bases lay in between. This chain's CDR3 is CASSSEDGVAGWGTDTQYF. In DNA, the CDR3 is TGCGCCAGCAGCTCCGAAGATGGGGTCGCAGGGTGGGGCACAGATACGCAGTATTTT.

The CDR3 coding sequence is TGTGCCAGCAGACGAAGGGTACAGGAGTCCTACGAGCAGTACTTC. Protein: CASRRRVQESYEQYF. The chain links TRBV5-8 to TRBJ2-7; maybe TRBD1 (5 bases). Germline CDR1 SGHTS, CDR2 YDEGEE. CDR3 size: 15 residues. V gave up 5 bases and J gave up 1 base, with 16 bases separating them.

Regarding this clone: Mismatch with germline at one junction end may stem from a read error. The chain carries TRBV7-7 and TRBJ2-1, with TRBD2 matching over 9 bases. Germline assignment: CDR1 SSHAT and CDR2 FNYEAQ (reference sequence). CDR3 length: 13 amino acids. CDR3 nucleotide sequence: TGTGCTAGCAGCCCGGGCGGGAGGGATGAGCAGTTCTTC. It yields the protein CASSPGGRDEQFF.

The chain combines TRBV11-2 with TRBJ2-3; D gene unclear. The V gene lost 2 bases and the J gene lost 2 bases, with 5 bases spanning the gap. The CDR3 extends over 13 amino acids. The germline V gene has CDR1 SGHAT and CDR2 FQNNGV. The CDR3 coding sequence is TGTGCCAGCAGCTTATTCTTCACAGATACGCAGTATTTT. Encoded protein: CASSLFFTDTQYF.